The rows below give T cell receptor beta chains drawn from one sample of a study of blood T cell repertoires in COVID-19. Sequenced by immunoSEQ multiplex PCR; TCRdb stores in-frame clones only, minus some. The table lists about 280,000 clones, approximately 85% of them singletons. The sequenced material came from peripheral blood. The receptors were sampled from a man between 45 and 60 years old with active or convalescent COVID-19. Each CDR3 is given with its conserved first and last residue. A D gene is named only where the DNA matches it firmly.

j_call v_call d_call cdr3_aa cdr3_nt
TRBJ2-1 TRBV28 TRBD1 CASLGQDYISEQFF TGTGCCAGCTTGGGACAGGATTACATTAGTGAGCAGTTCTTC
TRBJ2-4 TRBV2 - CASSESGRGGSKNIQYF TGTGCCAGCAGTGAAAGTGGCAGAGGCGGGTCCAAAAACATTCAGTACTTC
TRBJ2-5 TRBV15 TRBD1 CATSSEGAIEETQYF TGTGCCACCAGCAGTGAGGGGGCAATAGAAGAGACCCAGTACTTC
TRBJ2-7 TRBV6-5 TRBD1 CASRTGISYEQYF TGTGCCAGCCGGACAGGGATATCCTACGAGCAGTACTTC
TRBJ2-6 TRBV30 TRBD2 CAWSVRREGLIGANVLTF TGTGCCTGGAGTGTCCGGCGGGAGGGCCTCATTGGGGCCAACGTCCTGACTTTC
TRBJ2-7 TRBV28 TRBD2 CASSSTSGSYEQYF TGTGCCAGCAGTTCAACTAGCGGATCCTACGAGCAGTACTTC
TRBJ2-1 TRBV9 - CASSNTSWQFF TGTGCCAGCAGCAACACATCGTGGCAGTTCTTC
TRBJ1-2 TRBV4-3 TRBD1 CASSQDGTGAESYGYTF TGCGCCAGCAGCCAAGACGGCACAGGGGCAGAGAGCTATGGCTACACCTTC
TRBJ1-4 TRBV14 TRBD1 CASSPRQGNEKLFF TGTGCCAGCAGCCCCAGACAGGGGAATGAAAAACTGTTTTTT
TRBJ1-1 TRBV2 TRBD1 CASSEGRGAAFF TGTGCCAGCAGTGAAGGCAGGGGGGCGGCTTTCTTT
TRBJ1-1 TRBV19 TRBD1 CASRNRGPNTEAFF TGTGCCAGTAGGAACAGGGGACCGAACACTGAAGCTTTCTTT
TRBJ1-5 TRBV5-4 - CASSLDVDQPQHF TGTGCCAGCAGCTTGGACGTAGATCAGCCCCAGCATTTT
TRBJ2-1 TRBV27 TRBD2 CASSSAGRSPLSSYNEQFF TGTGCCAGCAGTTCCGCCGGGAGGTCACCACTGAGCTCCTACAATGAGCAGTTCTTC